The rows below give T cell receptor beta chains drawn from one sample of a study of T-cell memory formation after mild COVID-19. TCRdb reprocessed the 5' RACE reads via MiXCR and lists one record per CDR3 protein. The sample holds over 70,000 distinct CDR3 sequences, roughly 16% seen once. What was sequenced was PBMCs or a T cell subset sorted from them (not recorded which). These receptors all stem from a man between 18 and 29 years old who had mild COVID-19 (a few samples of this study predate the infection). Cell type and time point are not known. Both conserved end residues are part of each CDR3. D genes are given only for firm matches. For some rows the clone size is stated as once, few or many, or as a class when expanded; others skip it.

d_call: -; j_call: TRBJ2-1; clone_size: once; v_call: TRBV7-9; cdr3_aa: CASIPTGRFYNEQFF; cdr3_nt: TGTGCCAGCATCCCCACCGGCAGGTTTTACAATGAGCAGTTCTTC
d_call: -; j_call: TRBJ2-5; clone_size: -; v_call: TRBV11-2; cdr3_aa: CASSLDPGLPPEETQYF; cdr3_nt: TGTGCCAGCAGCTTAGACCCGGGGCTCCCCCCCGAGGAGACCCAGTACTTC
d_call: -; j_call: TRBJ1-1; clone_size: -; v_call: TRBV11-1; cdr3_aa: CASSPSGVTEAFF; cdr3_nt: TGTGCCAGCAGCCCCAGCGGGGTCACTGAAGCTTTCTTT
d_call: TRBD1; j_call: TRBJ2-3; clone_size: -; v_call: TRBV12-3/TRBV12-4; cdr3_aa: CASSTRDRGTDTQYF; cdr3_nt: TGTGCCAGCAGTACCCGGGACAGGGGAACAGATACGCAGTATTTT
d_call: -; j_call: TRBJ1-1; clone_size: -; v_call: TRBV6-5; cdr3_aa: CASSYEGMRTEAFF; cdr3_nt: TGTGCCAGCAGTTATGAGGGTATGAGGACTGAAGCTTTCTTT
d_call: -; j_call: TRBJ1-3; clone_size: few; v_call: TRBV25-1; cdr3_aa: CASSESRGFTGNTIYF; cdr3_nt: TGTGCCAGCAGTGAATCTCGGGGTTTCACGGGGAACACCATATATTTT
d_call: -; j_call: TRBJ2-7; clone_size: -; v_call: TRBV5-1; cdr3_aa: CASSLALGSLSYEQYF; cdr3_nt: TGCGCCAGCAGCTTGGCTTTAGGCTCCCTCTCCTACGAGCAGTACTTC
d_call: -; j_call: TRBJ2-2; clone_size: -; v_call: TRBV11-3; cdr3_aa: CASSQPRGNTGELFF; cdr3_nt: TGTGCCAGCAGCCAACCCCGGGGGAACACCGGGGAGCTGTTTTTT
d_call: TRBD2; j_call: TRBJ2-2; clone_size: -; v_call: TRBV5-4; cdr3_aa: CASSWGGGTWELFF; cdr3_nt: TGTGCCAGCAGCTGGGGGGGAGGCACCTGGGAGCTGTTTTTT
d_call: -; j_call: TRBJ1-2; clone_size: -; v_call: TRBV6-2/TRBV6-3; cdr3_aa: CASSYSSVYGYTF; cdr3_nt: TGTGCCAGCAGTTACTCGTCGGTTTATGGCTACACCTTC
d_call: -; j_call: TRBJ2-2; clone_size: few; v_call: TRBV7-9; cdr3_aa: CASSLLVPGELFF; cdr3_nt: TGTGCCAGCAGCTTATTGGTTCCCGGGGAGCTGTTTTTT
d_call: -; j_call: TRBJ2-1; clone_size: few; v_call: TRBV5-4; cdr3_aa: CASSSIGRIRNEQFF; cdr3_nt: TGTGCCAGCAGCTCCATCGGGAGAATACGTAATGAGCAGTTCTTC
d_call: -; j_call: TRBJ2-7; clone_size: few; v_call: TRBV5-5; cdr3_aa: CASSFLPGGYEQYF; cdr3_nt: TGTGCCAGCAGCTTTTTGCCCGGGGGCTACGAGCAGTACTTC
d_call: -; j_call: TRBJ2-1; clone_size: many; v_call: TRBV29-1; cdr3_aa: CSVSGVNEQFF; cdr3_nt: TGCAGCGTTTCCGGGGTCAATGAGCAGTTCTTC
d_call: TRBD1; j_call: TRBJ2-5; clone_size: few; v_call: TRBV6-6; cdr3_aa: CASSYSTGDETQYF; cdr3_nt: TGTGCCAGCAGTTACTCGACAGGGGACGAGACCCAGTACTTC
d_call: -; j_call: TRBJ2-2; clone_size: few; v_call: TRBV7-3; cdr3_aa: CASSLTGAGELFF; cdr3_nt: TGTGCCAGCAGCTTAACTGGCGCCGGGGAGCTGTTTTTT
d_call: TRBD2; j_call: TRBJ2-3; clone_size: many; v_call: TRBV20-1; cdr3_aa: CSASSGGHTQYF; cdr3_nt: TGCAGTGCTAGTAGCGGGGGGCATACGCAGTATTTT
d_call: -; j_call: TRBJ2-4; clone_size: few; v_call: TRBV5-1; cdr3_aa: CASSLAGSNIQYF; cdr3_nt: TGCGCCAGCAGCTTGGCCGGGTCGAACATTCAGTACTTC
d_call: TRBD2; j_call: TRBJ2-1; clone_size: -; v_call: TRBV9; cdr3_aa: CASSVAPQRGASSSYNEQFF; cdr3_nt: TGTGCCAGCAGCGTAGCTCCTCAGCGGGGGGCCTCAAGCTCCTACAATGAGCAGTTCTTC
d_call: -; j_call: TRBJ1-5; clone_size: -; v_call: TRBV5-5; cdr3_aa: CASSLGGPSRRQPQHF; cdr3_nt: TGTGCCAGCAGCTTGGGGGGGCCCTCCCGCCGTCAGCCCCAGCATTTT
d_call: TRBD2; j_call: TRBJ2-2; clone_size: few; v_call: TRBV7-2; cdr3_aa: CASSYPSGGANTGELFF; cdr3_nt: TGTGCCAGCAGCTACCCTAGCGGGGGGGCTAACACCGGGGAGCTGTTTTTT
d_call: TRBD1; j_call: TRBJ2-2; clone_size: many; v_call: TRBV4-1; cdr3_aa: CASSQEGRGQGAAGELFF; cdr3_nt: TGCGCCAGCAGCCAAGAAGGAAGGGGACAGGGGGCGGCCGGGGAGCTGTTTTTT
d_call: -; j_call: TRBJ2-3; clone_size: few; v_call: TRBV27; cdr3_aa: CASRPGVQDTQYF; cdr3_nt: TGTGCCAGCAGACCTGGCGTCCAAGATACGCAGTATTTT
d_call: TRBD1; j_call: TRBJ1-2; clone_size: -; v_call: TRBV29-1; cdr3_aa: CSVTDRHYGYTF; cdr3_nt: TGCAGCGTTACGGACAGGCACTATGGCTACACCTTC
d_call: -; j_call: TRBJ2-3; clone_size: -; v_call: TRBV9; cdr3_aa: CASSIQAGASTDTQYF; cdr3_nt: TGTGCCAGCAGCATCCAGGCCGGGGCTAGCACAGATACGCAGTATTTT
d_call: -; j_call: TRBJ2-4; clone_size: -; v_call: TRBV4-1; cdr3_aa: CASSPYLDLASKNIQYF; cdr3_nt: TGCGCCAGCAGCCCTTACCTTGACCTTGCGTCCAAAAACATTCAGTACTTC
d_call: -; j_call: TRBJ2-7; clone_size: few; v_call: TRBV20-1; cdr3_aa: CSARDPQQIYEQYF; cdr3_nt: TGCAGTGCTAGAGATCCTCAACAAATCTACGAGCAGTACTTC
d_call: TRBD2; j_call: TRBJ2-5; clone_size: few; v_call: TRBV6-5; cdr3_aa: CASSYSGGSGETQYF; cdr3_nt: TGTGCCAGCAGTTACTCGGGGGGGTCGGGAGAGACCCAGTACTTC
d_call: TRBD2; j_call: TRBJ2-1; clone_size: -; v_call: TRBV7-2; cdr3_aa: CASRGQAGGGHEQFF; cdr3_nt: TGTGCCAGCAGGGGACAAGCGGGGGGCGGCCATGAGCAGTTCTTC
d_call: TRBD1; j_call: TRBJ1-2; clone_size: -; v_call: TRBV6-2/TRBV6-3; cdr3_aa: CASSFGTENYGYTF; cdr3_nt: TGTGCCAGCAGTTTTGGGACAGAAAACTATGGCTACACCTTC
d_call: -; j_call: TRBJ1-2; clone_size: -; v_call: TRBV5-1; cdr3_aa: CASSLVAGRDYGYTF; cdr3_nt: TGCGCCAGCAGCTTGGTGGCAGGGCGCGACTATGGCTACACCTTC
d_call: TRBD1; j_call: TRBJ2-7; clone_size: -; v_call: TRBV15; cdr3_aa: CATSRNRGLNYEQYF; cdr3_nt: TGTGCCACCAGCAGGAACAGGGGGCTGAACTACGAGCAGTACTTC
d_call: -; j_call: TRBJ2-5; clone_size: many; v_call: TRBV4-1; cdr3_aa: CASSQLLGETQYF; cdr3_nt: TGCGCCAGCAGCCAGCTACTAGGGGAGACCCAGTACTTC
d_call: -; j_call: TRBJ1-2; clone_size: -; v_call: TRBV30; cdr3_aa: CAWSVLVGYTF; cdr3_nt: TGTGCCTGGAGTGTATTAGTAGGATACACCTTC
d_call: -; j_call: TRBJ1-6; clone_size: -; v_call: TRBV10-3; cdr3_aa: CAISESRQADSPLHF; cdr3_nt: TGTGCCATCAGTGAATCAAGACAGGCTGATTCACCCCTCCACTTT
d_call: TRBD1; j_call: TRBJ2-1; clone_size: -; v_call: TRBV10-3; cdr3_aa: CASLGVGDRVHEQFF; cdr3_nt: TGTGCCAGTTTGGGGGTTGGGGACAGGGTCCATGAGCAGTTCTTC
d_call: -; j_call: TRBJ2-7; clone_size: -; v_call: TRBV20-1; cdr3_aa: CSARGPQTDLYEQYF; cdr3_nt: TGCAGTGCTAGAGGCCCCCAGACAGATCTCTACGAGCAGTACTTC
d_call: -; j_call: TRBJ2-2; clone_size: once; v_call: TRBV4-1; cdr3_aa: CASSQVAATGELFF; cdr3_nt: TGCGCCAGCAGCCAAGTAGCCGCCACCGGGGAGCTGTTTTTT
d_call: -; j_call: TRBJ1-3; clone_size: -; v_call: TRBV11-3; cdr3_aa: CASSLGRSGNTIYF; cdr3_nt: TGTGCCAGCAGCTTGGGGAGGTCTGGAAACACCATATATTTT
d_call: -; j_call: TRBJ2-5; clone_size: few; v_call: TRBV25-1; cdr3_aa: CASSEGNQYF; cdr3_nt: TGTGCCAGCAGTGAAGGGAACCAGTACTTC
d_call: TRBD1; j_call: TRBJ2-4; clone_size: -; v_call: TRBV4-2; cdr3_aa: CASSRGQGQYF; cdr3_nt: TGTGCCAGCAGCAGGGGACAGGGGCAGTACTTC
d_call: -; j_call: TRBJ2-7; clone_size: many; v_call: TRBV7-6; cdr3_aa: CASSMRDTSYEQYF; cdr3_nt: TGTGCCAGCAGCATGCGGGACACCTCCTACGAGCAGTACTTC
d_call: -; j_call: TRBJ2-7; clone_size: -; v_call: TRBV9; cdr3_aa: CASSLQGGEQYF; cdr3_nt: TGTGCCAGCAGCCTTCAGGGCGGCGAGCAGTACTTC
d_call: -; j_call: TRBJ1-1; clone_size: few; v_call: TRBV9; cdr3_aa: CASSVGPAGGTEAFF; cdr3_nt: TGTGCCAGCAGCGTGGGGCCAGCCGGGGGCACTGAAGCTTTCTTT
d_call: -; j_call: TRBJ1-2; clone_size: -; v_call: TRBV4-3; cdr3_aa: CASSQEAGDGYTF; cdr3_nt: TGCGCCAGCAGCCAAGAAGCGGGCGATGGCTACACCTTC
d_call: -; j_call: TRBJ2-2; clone_size: -; v_call: TRBV27; cdr3_aa: CASRVTNTGELFF; cdr3_nt: TGTGCCAGCAGGGTGACTAACACCGGGGAGCTGTTTTTT
d_call: -; j_call: TRBJ2-1; clone_size: -; v_call: TRBV9; cdr3_aa: CASSLGGVGYNEQFF; cdr3_nt: TGTGCCAGCAGCCTAGGGGGAGTAGGCTACAATGAGCAGTTCTTC
d_call: TRBD1; j_call: TRBJ1-1; clone_size: -; v_call: TRBV4-1; cdr3_aa: CASSYGTANTEAFF; cdr3_nt: TGCGCCAGCAGCTACGGGACAGCGAACACTGAAGCTTTCTTT
d_call: -; j_call: TRBJ2-2; clone_size: -; v_call: TRBV6-2/TRBV6-3; cdr3_aa: CASSPYGSLTGELFF; cdr3_nt: TGTGCCAGCAGTCCATACGGGAGCCTTACCGGGGAGCTGTTTTTT
d_call: -; j_call: TRBJ2-1; clone_size: -; v_call: TRBV9; cdr3_aa: CASSAGQLDNEQFF; cdr3_nt: TGTGCCAGCAGCGCCGGACAGTTAGACAATGAGCAGTTCTTC
d_call: -; j_call: TRBJ2-1; clone_size: -; v_call: TRBV5-5; cdr3_aa: CASSLTGYNEQFF; cdr3_nt: TGTGCCAGCAGCTTGACGGGTTACAATGAGCAGTTCTTC
d_call: -; j_call: TRBJ2-7; clone_size: few; v_call: TRBV4-3; cdr3_aa: CASSQGPGLGSYEQYF; cdr3_nt: TGCGCCAGCAGCCAAGGTCCGGGGTTGGGCAGCTACGAGCAGTACTTC
d_call: TRBD1; j_call: TRBJ1-1; clone_size: few; v_call: TRBV11-2; cdr3_aa: CASSYRTGGPEAFF; cdr3_nt: TGTGCCAGCAGCTACCGGACAGGGGGCCCTGAAGCTTTCTTT
d_call: -; j_call: TRBJ1-1; clone_size: -; v_call: TRBV4-1; cdr3_aa: CASSPGRGNTEAFF; cdr3_nt: TGCGCCAGCAGTCCCGGACGGGGGAACACTGAAGCTTTCTTT
d_call: TRBD1; j_call: TRBJ2-7; clone_size: -; v_call: TRBV9; cdr3_aa: CASSPRTGVVYEQYF; cdr3_nt: TGTGCCAGCAGCCCCCGGACAGGGGTGGTGTACGAGCAGTACTTC
d_call: TRBD2; j_call: TRBJ2-1; clone_size: few; v_call: TRBV7-6; cdr3_aa: CASSFRSGDVDEQFF; cdr3_nt: TGTGCCAGCAGCTTCAGGAGCGGGGACGTAGATGAGCAGTTCTTC
d_call: -; j_call: TRBJ2-1; clone_size: few; v_call: TRBV29-1; cdr3_aa: CSARGGSYNEQFF; cdr3_nt: TGCAGCGCCAGAGGCGGTTCCTACAATGAGCAGTTCTTC
d_call: TRBD1; j_call: TRBJ1-2; clone_size: few; v_call: TRBV12-3/TRBV12-4; cdr3_aa: CASTDWLPQGANGYTF; cdr3_nt: TGTGCCAGCACTGATTGGCTACCACAGGGGGCGAATGGCTACACCTTC
d_call: -; j_call: TRBJ2-7; clone_size: many; v_call: TRBV27; cdr3_aa: CASSRGLLSSYEQYF; cdr3_nt: TGTGCCAGCAGCCGGGGACTCCTAAGCTCCTACGAGCAGTACTTC